This T cell receptor (beta chain) was documented in a study of neurological immune-mediated disorders (dated by TCRdb to about 2019). Broadly, across the study: Peripheral blood TCR-beta repertoires from patients with HTLV-I-associated myelopathy (HAM/TSP), patients with multiple sclerosis, and healthy controls were compared in the study using UMI-based sequencing. The roughly 110 TCR-beta libraries covered PBMC samples along with longitudinal samples, technical triplicates, and paired sorted CD4+ and CD8+ T-cell subsets. The cohort included approximately 68 subjects: about 14 with HAM/TSP, around 35 with multiple sclerosis, and 20 healthy controls. Technical triplicate libraries were sequenced to precisely calculate how much the frequency of each individual clone varied. Overall study outcomes, separate from this receptor: The highest TCR clonal expansion was observed in HAM/TSP patients, whereas the lowest was observed in MS patients, even when compared with healthy controls. No identical CDR3 amino acid sequences were found to be shared among expanded clones across subjects, suggesting that TCR-beta repertoires were private in all groups.

This specimen's time point label, per the study, means: technical triplicate 3. For unsorted PBMC libraries, 2 million PBMCs were used after storage in RNAlater at -80 degrees C until RNA extraction. PBMCs were separated from peripheral blood using Ficoll-Hypaque density gradient centrifugation and then cryopreserved in liquid nitrogen. cDNA synthesis used template-switch 5'RACE with a primer carrying a 10-nucleotide random unique molecular identifier tagging each TCR transcript. Each sequencing run produced over 190 million TCR-beta sequences covering 15-18 subjects. The RNeasy kit was used for extraction of total RNA. TCR-beta VDJ regions were amplified with primers for the TCR constant region and the 5'RACE anchor, using the KAPA Real-time Library Amplification kit. Sample indexes and Illumina adaptors were added in a first PCR, after which library yield was increased in a second PCR. The roughly 650 bp TCR product was size-selected on a 2% E-gel SizeSelection system after Ampure bead purification. Before pooling, library quality was checked on a Bioanalyzer, concentration was measured with Qubit, and libraries were quantified with the Kapa Library Quantification kit. An Illumina HiSeq 2500 was used to sequence the libraries paired-end at 2 x 150 bp. To increase sequence diversity, 25-30% phiX was spiked into each library pool. On the study's bioinformatics: Quality-filtered reads were processed with the UMI-based MiGEC pipeline, which removed over 85% of raw TCR sequences during error correction. IMGT germline references were used for alignment of VDJ genes, and clonotypes were defined by a unique CDR3 amino acid sequence together with V-J genes. Clonal expansion, Shannon diversity and CDR3 relatedness (CalcPairwiseDistances, ClusterSamples) were evaluated with VDJtools, and phylogenetic trees were built with CLCbio workbench. Using coefficient-of-variation modelling across technical triplicates, the study counted a clone as expanded if it had at least 8 unique UMIs. TCRdb ran its own pipeline on the public reads, namely fastp trimming at Q25 and MiXCR clone calling, and kept in-frame beta chains. Rows merge per CDR3 protein into single entries with the most common DNA and genes. TCRdb's processing, not the authors' own work, is the source of the V and J calls. The sample table shows tens of thousands of distinct CDR3 sequences, and 20% to 25% are seen once. Approximately 4.3% of the sample is held by the ten biggest clonotypes.

V loses 5 bases, J loses 4 bases, and the germline ends lie 9 bases apart. The cysteine opens and the phenylalanine closes a CDR3 of 13 amino acids. Only CDR3 DNA remains: 39 bases, in frame from the first base. CDR1 and CDR2 were assigned from the germline V gene (reference sequence) as MNHNY and SVGAGI. This clonotype was found once. What antigen it recognizes has not been identified. Base-call qualities are not available, and no considerably larger clone is one nucleotide away. A single read offers scant evidence. Specimen: PBMCs. The rearranged chain carries TRBV6-6 and TRBJ2-1; possibly the D gene is TRBD2, per 5 matching bases. This clonotype originated in a man aged 60 to 69 with HTLV-1-associated myelopathy (HAM/TSP). The DNA sequence reads TGTGCCAGCAGTCCCCGGGGATACAATGAGCAGTTCTTC. Its product reads: CASSPRGYNEQFF.